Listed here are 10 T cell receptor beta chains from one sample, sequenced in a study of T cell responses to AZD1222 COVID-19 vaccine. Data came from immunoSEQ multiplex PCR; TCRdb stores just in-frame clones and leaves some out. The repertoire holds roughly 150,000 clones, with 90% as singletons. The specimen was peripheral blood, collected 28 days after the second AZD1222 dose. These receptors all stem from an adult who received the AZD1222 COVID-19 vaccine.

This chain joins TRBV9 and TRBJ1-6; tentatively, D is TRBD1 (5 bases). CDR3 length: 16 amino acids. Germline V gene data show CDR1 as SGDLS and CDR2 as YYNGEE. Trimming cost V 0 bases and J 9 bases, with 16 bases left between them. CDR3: CASSVATWGGGSPLHF. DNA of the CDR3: TGTGCCAGCAGCGTAGCTACATGGGGCGGAGGTTCACCCCTCCACTTT.

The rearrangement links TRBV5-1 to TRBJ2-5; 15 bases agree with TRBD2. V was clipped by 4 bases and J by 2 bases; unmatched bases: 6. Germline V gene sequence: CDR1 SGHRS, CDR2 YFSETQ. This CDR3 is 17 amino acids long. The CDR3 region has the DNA TGCGCCAGCAGCCTGGGACTAGCGGGGGGAACTCAAGAGACCCAGTACTTC. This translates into CASSLGLAGGTQETQYF.

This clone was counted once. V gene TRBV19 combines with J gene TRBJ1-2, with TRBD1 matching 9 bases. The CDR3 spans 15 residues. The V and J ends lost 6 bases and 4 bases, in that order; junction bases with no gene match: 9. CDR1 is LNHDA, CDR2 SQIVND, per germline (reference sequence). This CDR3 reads CASSQGQGYSYGYTF. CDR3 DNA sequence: TGTGCCAGTAGCCAGGGACAGGGTTATAGCTATGGCTACACCTTC.

CDR3 coding DNA: TGTGCCAGTAGTATCTCGGGGCAGTCGGGGGACCGTAGAACCTATGGCTACACCTTC. It encodes CASSISGQSGDRRTYGYTF. This rearrangement joins TRBV19 to TRBJ1-2, with a weak D call TRBD1 (5 bases). The V gene lost 3 bases and the J gene lost 4 bases, with 27 bases spanning the gap. Germline V gene sequence: CDR1 LNHDA, CDR2 SQIVND (reference sequence). This CDR3 has 19 amino acids.

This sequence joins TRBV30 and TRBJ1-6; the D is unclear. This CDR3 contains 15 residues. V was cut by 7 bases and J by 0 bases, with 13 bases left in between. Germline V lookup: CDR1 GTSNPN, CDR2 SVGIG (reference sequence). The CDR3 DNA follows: TGTGCCTCACTATTGCGGAGCTCCTATAATTCACCCCTCCACTTT. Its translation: CASLLRSSYNSPLHF.

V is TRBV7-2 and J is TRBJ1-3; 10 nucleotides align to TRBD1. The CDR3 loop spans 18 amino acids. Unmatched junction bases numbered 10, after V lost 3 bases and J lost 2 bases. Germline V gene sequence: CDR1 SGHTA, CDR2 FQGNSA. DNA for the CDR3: TGTGCCAGCAGCTTCCGCCCCGGGACAGGGGAAGCTGGAAACACCATATATTTT. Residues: CASSFRPGTGEAGNTIYF.

The CDR3 DNA sequence: TGTGCCAGCAGAAAGTCTCCCGGGACAGGGGAACACGAGCAGTACTTC. It translates to CASRKSPGTGEHEQYF. J is TRBJ2-7 and V is TRBV28; 10 nucleotides align to TRBD1. Per the germline V gene, CDR1 is MDHEN and CDR2 is SYDVKM. The CDR3 loop spans 16 amino acids. Trimming at V came to 6 bases and at J to 5 bases, leaving 13 bases not matched to a gene. Supplemented by reference TRBV28 and TRBJ2-7, the full variable domain reads DVKVTQSSRYLVKRTGEKVFLECVQDMDHENMFWYRQDPGLGLRLIYFSYDVKMKEKGDIPEGYSVSREKKERFSLILESASTNQTSMYLCASRKSPGTGEHEQYFGPGTRLTVT.

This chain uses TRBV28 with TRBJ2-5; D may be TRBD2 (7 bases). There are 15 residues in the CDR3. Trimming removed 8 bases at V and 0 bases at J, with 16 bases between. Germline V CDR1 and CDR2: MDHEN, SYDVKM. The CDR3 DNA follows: TGTGCCAGCCGCCTTGGGGGGGCGAACCAAGAGACCCAGTACTTC. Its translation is CASRLGGANQETQYF.

CDR3 in DNA: TGTGCCAGTAGTAACCGGGACACGGGCCAAGAGACCCAGTACTTC. It translates to CASSNRDTGQETQYF. The chain joins TRBV19 to TRBJ2-5; D is perhaps TRBD1 (6 bases). There are 15 residues in the CDR3. The germline V gene has CDR1 LNHDA and CDR2 SQIVND (reference sequence). The ends were cut back, 4 bases at V and 1 base at J, with 13 bases in the middle.

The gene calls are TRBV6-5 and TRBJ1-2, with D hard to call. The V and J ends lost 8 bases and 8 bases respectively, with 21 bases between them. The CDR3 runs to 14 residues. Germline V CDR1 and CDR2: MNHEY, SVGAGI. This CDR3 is CASDNGFGPRGYTF. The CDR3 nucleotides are TGTGCCAGCGATAACGGTTTTGGGCCCAGGGGCTACACCTTC.